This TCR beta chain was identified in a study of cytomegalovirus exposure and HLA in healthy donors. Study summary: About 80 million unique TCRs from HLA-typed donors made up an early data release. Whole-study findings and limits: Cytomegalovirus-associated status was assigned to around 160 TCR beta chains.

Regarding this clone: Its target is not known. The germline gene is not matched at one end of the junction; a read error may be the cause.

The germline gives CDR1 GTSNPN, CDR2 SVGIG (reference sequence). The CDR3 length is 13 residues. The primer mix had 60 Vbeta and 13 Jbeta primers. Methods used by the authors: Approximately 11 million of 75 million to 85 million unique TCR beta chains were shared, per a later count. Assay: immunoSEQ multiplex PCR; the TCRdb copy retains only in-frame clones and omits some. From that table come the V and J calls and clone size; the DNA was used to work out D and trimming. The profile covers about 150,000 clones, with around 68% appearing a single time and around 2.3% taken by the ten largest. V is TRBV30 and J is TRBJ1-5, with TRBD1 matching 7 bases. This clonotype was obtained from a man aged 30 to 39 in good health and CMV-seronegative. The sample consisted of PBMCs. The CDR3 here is CAWSARTGQPQNF. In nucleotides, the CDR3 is TGTGCCTGGAGTGCCAGGACAGGTCAGCCCCAGAATTTT.